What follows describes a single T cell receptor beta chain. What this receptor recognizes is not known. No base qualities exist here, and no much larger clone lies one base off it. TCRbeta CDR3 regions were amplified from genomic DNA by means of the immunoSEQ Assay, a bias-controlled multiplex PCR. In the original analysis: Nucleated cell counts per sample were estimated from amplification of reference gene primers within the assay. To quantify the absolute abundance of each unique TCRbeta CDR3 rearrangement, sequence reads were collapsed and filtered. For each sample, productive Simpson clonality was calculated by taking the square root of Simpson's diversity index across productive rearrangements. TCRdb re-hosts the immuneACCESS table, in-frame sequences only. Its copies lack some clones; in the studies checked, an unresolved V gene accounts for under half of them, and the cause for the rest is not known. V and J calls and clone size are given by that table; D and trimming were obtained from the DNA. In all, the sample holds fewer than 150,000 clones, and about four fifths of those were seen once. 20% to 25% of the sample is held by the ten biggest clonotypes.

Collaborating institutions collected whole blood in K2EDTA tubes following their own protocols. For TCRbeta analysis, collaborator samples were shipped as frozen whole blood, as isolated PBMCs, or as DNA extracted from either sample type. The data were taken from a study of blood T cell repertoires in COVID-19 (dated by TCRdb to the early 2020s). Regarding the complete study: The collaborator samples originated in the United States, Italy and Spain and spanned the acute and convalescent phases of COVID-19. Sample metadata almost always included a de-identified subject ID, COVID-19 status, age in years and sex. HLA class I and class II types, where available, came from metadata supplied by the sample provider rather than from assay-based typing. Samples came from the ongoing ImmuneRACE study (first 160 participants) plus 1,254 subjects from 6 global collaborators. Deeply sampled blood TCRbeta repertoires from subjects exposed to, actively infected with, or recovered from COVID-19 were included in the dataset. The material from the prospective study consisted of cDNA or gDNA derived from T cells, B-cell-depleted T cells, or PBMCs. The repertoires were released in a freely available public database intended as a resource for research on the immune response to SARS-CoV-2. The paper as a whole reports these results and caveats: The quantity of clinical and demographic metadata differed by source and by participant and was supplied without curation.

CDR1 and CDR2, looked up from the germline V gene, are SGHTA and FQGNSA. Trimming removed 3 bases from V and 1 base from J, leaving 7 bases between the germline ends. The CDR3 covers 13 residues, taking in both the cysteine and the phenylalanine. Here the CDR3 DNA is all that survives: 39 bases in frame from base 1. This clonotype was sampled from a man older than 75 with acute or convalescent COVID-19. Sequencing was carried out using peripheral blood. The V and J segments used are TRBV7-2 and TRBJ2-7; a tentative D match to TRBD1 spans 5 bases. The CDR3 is CASSFSGSYEQYF. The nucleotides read TGTGCCAGCAGCTTCTCAGGGTCCTACGAGCAGTACTTC.